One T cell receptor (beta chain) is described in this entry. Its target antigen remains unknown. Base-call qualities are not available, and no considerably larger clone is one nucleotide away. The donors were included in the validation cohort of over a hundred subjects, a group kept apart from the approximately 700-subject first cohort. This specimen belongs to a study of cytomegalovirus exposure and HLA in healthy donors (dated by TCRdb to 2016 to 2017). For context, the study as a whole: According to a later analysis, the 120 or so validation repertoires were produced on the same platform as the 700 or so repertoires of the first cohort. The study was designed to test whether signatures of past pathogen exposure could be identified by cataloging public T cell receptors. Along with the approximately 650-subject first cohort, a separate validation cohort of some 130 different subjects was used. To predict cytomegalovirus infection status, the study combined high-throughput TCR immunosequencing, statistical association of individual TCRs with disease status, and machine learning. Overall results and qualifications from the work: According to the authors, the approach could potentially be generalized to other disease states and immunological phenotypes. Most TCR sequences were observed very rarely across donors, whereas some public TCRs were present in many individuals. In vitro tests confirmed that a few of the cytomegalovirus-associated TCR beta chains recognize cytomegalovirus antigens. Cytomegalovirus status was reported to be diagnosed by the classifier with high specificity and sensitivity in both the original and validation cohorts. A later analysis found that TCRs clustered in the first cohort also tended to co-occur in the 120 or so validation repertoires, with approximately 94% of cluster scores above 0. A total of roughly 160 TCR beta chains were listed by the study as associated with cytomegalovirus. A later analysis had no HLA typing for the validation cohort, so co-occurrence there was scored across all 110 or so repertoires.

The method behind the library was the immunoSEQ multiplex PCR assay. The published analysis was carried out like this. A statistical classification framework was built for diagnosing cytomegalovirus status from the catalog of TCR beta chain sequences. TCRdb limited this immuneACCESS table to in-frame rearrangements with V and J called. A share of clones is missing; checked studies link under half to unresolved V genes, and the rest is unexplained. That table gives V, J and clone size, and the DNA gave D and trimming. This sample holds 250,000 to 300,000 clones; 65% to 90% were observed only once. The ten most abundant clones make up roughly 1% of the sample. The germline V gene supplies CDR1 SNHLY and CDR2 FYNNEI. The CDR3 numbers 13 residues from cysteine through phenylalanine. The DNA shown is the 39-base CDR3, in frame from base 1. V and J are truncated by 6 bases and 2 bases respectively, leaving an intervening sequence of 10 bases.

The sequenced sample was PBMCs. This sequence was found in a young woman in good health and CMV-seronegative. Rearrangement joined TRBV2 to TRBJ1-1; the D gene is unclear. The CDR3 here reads CASRGGRNTEAFF. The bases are TGTGCCAGCAGGGGAGGGAGAAACACTGAAGCTTTCTTT.